This is a list of T cell receptor beta chains from one sample in a study of T cells in localized non-small cell lung cancer. Method: immunoSEQ multiplex PCR; TCRdb's copy keeps in-frame clones and lacks some. The data contain approximately 30,000 clones, more than 70% of them singletons. The sample here was peripheral blood, taken before any cancer treatment. The source is a woman aged 35-75 years with stage I lung adenocarcinoma. Each CDR3 is given with its conserved first and last residue. Each record gives: D gene, V gene, clone size, J gene, CDR3 DNA, CDR3 protein. D genes are given only for firm matches. Not all rows give a size; the values are once, few, many and, for expanded clones, a class.

>.|TRBV6-1|.|TRBJ2-2
TGTGCCAGCAGTGAACAAAATGGGGCTAGGACGAACACCGGGGAGCTGTTTTTT
CASSEQNGARTNTGELFF
>.|TRBV6-6|.|TRBJ1-5
TGTGCCAGCAGTTACCGAGTTATTGGCAATCAGCCCCAGCATTTT
CASSYRVIGNQPQHF
>TRBD2|TRBV5-6|once|TRBJ2-5
TGTGCCAGCTCCCGGGCTAGCGGGGCTGAGACCCAGTACTTC
CASSRASGAETQYF
>TRBD2|TRBV10-3|.|TRBJ2-1
TGTGCCATCGCGGCTAGCGGGGGGAACAATGAGCAGTTCTTC
CAIAASGGNNEQFF
>.|TRBV7-2|.|TRBJ2-2
TGTGCCAGCAGCTTAGAGGTTGTAGTCAACACCGGGGAGCTGTTTTTT
CASSLEVVVNTGELFF
>.|TRBV7-8|.|TRBJ1-2
TGTGCCAGCAGCTCGAACCCTCCGGGCCAGGCATATGGCTACACCTTC
CASSSNPPGQAYGYTF
>.|TRBV7-2|.|TRBJ2-7
TGTGCCAGCAGCTTAGAAACTAGCTCCTACGAGCAGTACTTC
CASSLETSSYEQYF
>.|TRBV5-5|.|TRBJ2-1
TGTGCCAGCAGCTTTCGTGTGGCCTCCTACAATGAGCAGTTCTTC
CASSFRVASYNEQFF
>.|TRBV29-1|few|TRBJ1-1
TGCAGCGTTTGGGACACTGAAGCTTTCTTT
CSVWDTEAFF
>.|TRBV27|once|TRBJ2-1
TGTGCCAGCCGAACCCGGGACCTAGCCTACAATGAGCAGTTCTTC
CASRTRDLAYNEQFF
>TRBD2|TRBV7-3|few|TRBJ2-3
TGTGCCAGCAGCCAAATGACTAGCGGGATTTCAGATACGCAGTATTTT
CASSQMTSGISDTQYF
>TRBD1|TRBV25-1|.|TRBJ2-3
TGTGCCAGCAGTGCCAGGGGGCGGAACACAGATACGCAGTATTTT
CASSARGRNTDTQYF
>.|TRBV5-8|.|TRBJ2-5
TGTGCCAGCAGTCCGGGGGTATACCAAGAGACCCAGTACTTC
CASSPGVYQETQYF
>.|TRBV7-9|.|TRBJ2-7
TGTGCCAGCAGCCGCCCGGACGGTTTCCCCTACGAGCAGTACTTC
CASSRPDGFPYEQYF
>TRBD1|TRBV5-4|.|TRBJ1-4
TGTGCCAGCAGCTATGACAGGGGCGGTGAAAAACTGTTTTTT
CASSYDRGGEKLFF
>.|TRBV7-3|.|TRBJ1-6
TGTGCCAGCAGCTTGCAGGGGAATTCACCCCTCCACTTT
CASSLQGNSPLHF
>.|TRBV6-1|.|TRBJ1-4
TGTGCCAGCAGTGGCCGAGACACCACAACTAATGAAAAACTGTTTTTT
CASSGRDTTTNEKLFF